The next 20 T cell receptor beta chains were all read from a single sample in a study of cytomegalovirus exposure and HLA in healthy donors. Both 60 Vbeta primers and 13 Jbeta primers went into the PCR. The repertoire was sequenced with immunoSEQ multiplex PCR; TCRdb's copy has only in-frame clones and lacks some. Of approximately 140,000 clones in the sample, around 75% were seen once. The sample was PBMCs. The source of these receptors is a woman aged 18-29 years in good health and CMV-seronegative.

This clone was seen a few times. The rearrangement uses TRBV28 and TRBJ1-1; D is undetermined. In germline, CDR1 is MDHEN, CDR2 SYDVKM. CDR3 length: 16 amino acids. Trimming removed 2 bases at V and 0 bases at J, with 13 bases between. DNA for the CDR3: TGTGCCAGCAGTTTAATGAATACGGTTATGAACACTGAAGCTTTCTTT. Translated: CASSLMNTVMNTEAFF.

J is TRBJ2-2 and V is TRBV5-1, with unresolved D. CDR1 and CDR2 from the germline V gene are SGHRS and YFSETQ. There are 13 residues in the CDR3. The V and J ends lost 2 bases and 6 bases respectively, with 8 bases between them. The DNA for the CDR3 is TGCGCCAGCAGCTTTCGAGGCCCCGGGGAGCTGTTTTTT. Translated: CASSFRGPGELFF.

To note about this clone: Mismatch with germline at one junction end may stem from a read error. This chain connects TRBV4-3 to TRBJ2-6; 7 bases align to TRBD1. The CDR3 length is 17 residues. In germline, CDR1 is LGHNA, CDR2 YSLEER. The CDR3 DNA reads TGCGCCAGCAGCCAAGATCAGGGGGTCTCTGGGGCCAACGGCCTGACTTTC. Its translation: CASSQDQGVSGANGLTF.

This clone occurred once. The J gene is TRBJ2-1, the V gene TRBV4-1; tentatively, D is TRBD2 (6 bases). This CDR3 has 17 amino acids. CDR1 is MGHRA, CDR2 YSYEKL, per germline. The V gene lost 1 base and the J gene lost 4 bases, with 17 bases spanning the gap. This CDR3 is CASSQGSLAGTYNEQFF. DNA of the CDR3: TGCGCCAGCAGCCAAGGCTCCCTGGCGGGAACATACAATGAGCAGTTCTTC.

The gene calls are TRBV7-2 and TRBJ2-5; 14 bases are shared with TRBD2. V trimming: 9 bases; J trimming: 0 bases; junction bases outside the gene matches: 9. The CDR3 has 17 amino acids. Germline lookup yields CDR1 SGHTA and CDR2 FQGNSA. The CDR3 loop reads CASGGTSGGPYQETQYF. The CDR3 DNA follows: TGTGCCAGTGGGGGGACTAGCGGGGGACCGTACCAAGAGACCCAGTACTTC. Together with reference TRBV7-2 and TRBJ2-5, the CDR3 gives the full variable domain: GAGVSQSPSNKVTEKGKDVELRCDPISGHTALYWYRQSLGQGLEFLIYFQGNSAPDKSGLPSDRFSAERTGGSVSTLTIQRTQQEDSAVYLCASGGTSGGPYQETQYFGPGTRLLVL.

The chain joins TRBV14 to TRBJ2-7, with 8 bases aligning to TRBD2. The CDR3 has 15 residues. V trimming: 4 bases; J trimming: 3 bases; junction bases outside the gene matches: 8. The germline V gene encodes CDR1 SGHDN and CDR2 FVKESK. This chain's CDR3 is CASSLAGTRNYEQYF. CDR3 coding DNA: TGTGCCAGCAGCCTAGCGGGGACGCGTAACTACGAGCAGTACTTC.

V is TRBV27 and J is TRBJ2-3, with 11 nucleotides matching TRBD1. The CDR3 loop spans 16 amino acids. V was pared by 5 bases and J by 4 bases, with 8 bases of the junction left unmatched. From germline, CDR1 is MNHEY and CDR2 SMNVEV (reference sequence). The CDR3 DNA sequence: TGTGCCAGCAGTCCTCGGGGGGGACAGGGGGCAGATACGCAGTATTTT. This sequence encodes CASSPRGGQGADTQYF.

This clone was seen a few times. Within the sample, other DNA sequences also encode this same CDR3. V is TRBV27 and J is TRBJ1-3; D perhaps matches TRBD1 (5 bases). Germline lookup yields CDR1 MNHEY and CDR2 SMNVEV (reference sequence). The CDR3 runs to 14 residues. Trimming took 2 bases from V and 4 from J, leaving 9 bases between them. The CDR3 DNA follows: TGTGCCAGCAGTTTACGGGGGTCCGGAAACACCATATATTTT. Translated: CASSLRGSGNTIYF.

This clone occurred a few times. The genes are TRBV18 and TRBJ1-6, with D possibly being TRBD1 (5 bases). Per germline, CDR1 KGHSH and CDR2 LQKENI. V lost 3 bases to trimming and J lost 6 bases, with 15 bases between them. There are 16 residues in the CDR3. The CDR3 DNA reads as TGTGCCAGCTCACCTCCGGGTAGTCAGGGTAATTCACCCCTCCACTTT. Translating it yields CASSPPGSQGNSPLHF.

The chain links TRBV4-1 to TRBJ2-1; a weak D match, TRBD2 (7 bases). The CDR3 totals 14 residues. The V end was cut by 4 bases, the J end by 7 bases, with 14 bases between. The germline V gene encodes CDR1 MGHRA and CDR2 YSYEKL. CDR3 protein: CASSPEGGGNEQFF. The CDR3 DNA reads as TGCGCCAGCAGCCCAGAGGGGGGAGGGAATGAGCAGTTCTTC.

This clone came up once. This chain's CDR3 is CASSQETGVRTEAFF. The CDR3 region has the DNA TGTGCCAGCAGCCAAGAAACGGGGGTTCGGACTGAAGCTTTCTTT. The genes are TRBV4-2 and TRBJ1-1; perhaps TRBD1 as D (5 bases). This CDR3 region has 15 residues. Germline assignment: CDR1 LGHNA and CDR2 YNFKEQ. Trimming removed 0 bases at V and 5 bases at J, with 13 bases between.

The chain carries TRBV28 and TRBJ1-2; tentatively, D is TRBD1 (5 bases). Germline V lookup: CDR1 MDHEN, CDR2 SYDVKM. This CDR3 has 13 residues. V was pared by 7 bases and J by 3 bases, with 12 bases between. The CDR3 region is CASISTVYYGYTF. CDR3 nucleotide sequence: TGTGCCAGCATCTCGACAGTTTACTATGGCTACACCTTC.

This clone appeared once. This chain uses TRBV13 with TRBJ2-4; 8 nucleotides align to TRBD1. Germline CDR1 reads PRHDT; CDR2 reads FYEKMQ (reference sequence). V lost 2 bases to trimming and J lost 0 bases; unmatched junction nucleotides: 3. The CDR3 is 16 residues long. CDR3 bases: TGTGCCAGCAGCTTACAGGGGGCCATAGCCAAAAACATTCAGTACTTC. It encodes CASSLQGAIAKNIQYF.

This clone was counted between two and nine times. The chain links TRBV5-1 to TRBJ2-4; 12 nucleotides align to TRBD2. Germline V gene lookup returns CDR1 SGHRS and CDR2 YFSETQ. Trimming cost V 4 bases and J 5 bases; bases outside gene matches: 16. The CDR3 loop spans 19 amino acids. Here the CDR3 reads CASSLDFLGLAGIENIQYF. CDR3 DNA: TGCGCCAGCAGCCTCGACTTCCTCGGACTAGCGGGGATCGAAAACATTCAGTACTTC. The whole variable domain, filled in from reference TRBV5-1 and TRBJ2-4, reads KAGVTQTPRYLIKTRGQQVTLSCSPISGHRSVSWYQQTPGQGLQFLFEYFSETQRNKGNFPGRFSGRQFSNSRSEMNVSTLELGDSALYLCASSLDFLGLAGIENIQYFGAGTRLSVL.

In its sample, this clone was seen a few times. The chain carries TRBV9 and TRBJ2-1; 10 nucleotides align to TRBD2. Germline loops: CDR1 SGDLS, CDR2 YYNGEE. Germline trimming cut 4 bases from V and 8 bases from J; bases unmatched to any gene: 9. The CDR3 has 15 residues. CDR3 bases: TGTGCCAGCAGCCTGGGGCTAGCGGGGGAATATGAGCAGTTCTTC. Translating it yields CASSLGLAGEYEQFF.

The chain is built from TRBV7-3 and TRBJ1-1; D gene uncertain. From germline, CDR1 is SGHTA and CDR2 FQGTGA. The CDR3 has 16 residues. The ends were cut back, 5 bases at V and 3 bases at J, with 19 bases in the middle. CDR3 in DNA: TGTGCCAGCAGCCCCCGTGGAGGTCCGCTATACACTGAAGCTTTCTTT. It translates to CASSPRGGPLYTEAFF.

The chain has TRBV25-1 and TRBJ1-1; D gene uncertain. Germline V gene sequence: CDR1 MGHDK, CDR2 SYGVNS. V was clipped by 4 bases and J by 0 bases, with 6 bases between them. CDR3 length equals 13 residues. CDR3 coding DNA: TGTGCCAGCAGTGCGACATTGAACACTGAAGCTTTCTTT. It yields the protein CASSATLNTEAFF.

The chain carries TRBV7-9 and TRBJ2-3, with D unresolved. The CDR3 sequence is 15 residues long. CDR1 SEHNR and CDR2 FQNEAQ come from the germline V gene (reference sequence). V was clipped by 3 bases and J by 2 bases, with 12 bases between them. CDR3: CASSFHFTVTDTQYF. The CDR3 DNA reads as TGTGCCAGCAGCTTTCACTTTACAGTCACAGATACGCAGTATTTT.

Only a few counts were recorded for this clone. V and J are TRBV6-5 and TRBJ2-1; 7 bases fit TRBD2. V lost 0 bases and J lost 0; bases outside the gene matches: 2. Looked up from germline, CDR1 is MNHEY and CDR2 is SVGAGI. This CDR3 contains 16 residues. The CDR3 DNA reads TGTGCCAGCAGTTACTCGGAGCGGGGCTCCTACAATGAGCAGTTCTTC. Translated, it gives CASSYSERGSYNEQFF.

The V and J genes are TRBV12-5 and TRBJ2-3; 7 positions match TRBD2. The CDR3 consists of 16 residues. Germline V lookup: CDR1 LGHNT, CDR2 FRNRAP. V lost 5 bases, J lost 2 bases, and 10 bases stayed unmatched. The CDR3 DNA follows: TGTGCTAGTGGTCGCGGACTAGACTCCTACACAGATACGCAGTATTTT. The encoded protein is CASGRGLDSYTDTQYF.